The source of this TCR beta chain is a study of T cell changes during pregnancy in multiple sclerosis. CDR3 size: 14 residues. Germline V lookup: CDR1 SGHNT, CDR2 YYREEE (reference sequence). The V and J ends lost 1 base and 2 bases respectively, with 9 bases between them. Clones were sequenced by immunoSEQ multiplex PCR, and TCRdb holds only the in-frame ones, with some missing. The sample has some 70,000 clones, 92% seen once. This clone was seen a handful of times. The source material was peripheral blood, sampled after pregnancy. The sequence was obtained from a female donor in good health, enrolled as a control in a pregnancy study. The chain carries TRBV5-4 and TRBJ1-2, with D possibly matching TRBD1 (5 bases). The CDR3 protein is CASSLTGRNYGYTF. DNA of the CDR3: TGTGCCAGCAGCTTGACAGGACGCAACTATGGCTACACCTTC. The entire variable domain, with the rest obtained from reference TRBV5-4 and TRBJ1-2, is as follows: ETGVTQSPTHLIKTRGQQVTLRCSSQSGHNTVSWYQQALGQGPQFIFQYYREEENGRGNFPPRFSGLQFPNYSSELNVNALELDDSALYLCASSLTGRNYGYTFGSGTRLTVV.